The 31 T cell receptor beta chains listed next were all sequenced from one sample in a study of blood T cell repertoires in COVID-19. TCRdb keeps only in-frame clones here, not all; method: immunoSEQ multiplex PCR. The sample shows 150,000 to 200,000 clones, around nine tenths of them seen only once. Sequencing input: peripheral blood. These receptors originate from a woman between 65 and 79 years old with COVID-19, enrolled during active disease.

The CDR3 bases are TGTGCCAGCAGCGCCCGGACTAGCGGGACTCCCGAGCAGTACTTC. Translation: CASSARTSGTPEQYF. This sequence joins TRBV11-2 and TRBJ2-7; the match to TRBD2 covers 12 bases. The germline gives CDR1 SGHAT, CDR2 FQNNGV. The V segment lost 5 bases and the J segment 6 bases; nucleotides outside the gene matches: 8. The CDR3 spans 15 residues.

This chain links TRBV19 with TRBJ2-3; 10 bases map to TRBD1. The V gene end was trimmed by 3 bases and the J gene end by 1 base; junction bases not matched to a gene: 4. CDR1 is LNHDA and CDR2 is SQIVND in the germline V gene (reference sequence). CDR3 length: 16 amino acids. Here the CDR3 DNA reads TGTGCCAGTAGTATGGACAGGGGGTCGGGCACAGATACGCAGTATTTT. It yields the protein CASSMDRGSGTDTQYF.

The V call is TRBV5-1, the J call TRBJ2-7; unclear D gene. The CDR3 consists of 13 residues. The ends were cut back, 0 bases at V and 4 bases at J, with 8 bases in the middle. Germline CDR1 and CDR2: SGHRS and YFSETQ. The CDR3 coding sequence is TGCGCCAGCAGCTTGGACAGCTGGTACGAGCAGTACTTC. It codes for CASSLDSWYEQYF.

This chain joins TRBV3-1 (or the pseudogene TRBV3-2) and TRBJ2-1; D not resolved. The CDR3 covers 14 residues. Looked up from germline, CDR1 is LGHDT and CDR2 is YNNKEL (reference sequence). V was pared by 8 bases and J by 7 bases, with 18 bases between. The CDR3 DNA reads TGTGCCAGCCAAGTGGCAGGCCTTGGGAATGAGCAGTTCTTC. Amino acids: CASQVAGLGNEQFF.

This clone was observed a handful of times. The chain carries TRBV6-1 and TRBJ2-7; 8 positions match TRBD2. Losses at the gene ends were 3 bases for V and 7 bases for J; bases not matched to a gene: 14. The CDR3 is 16 residues long. Per the germline V gene, CDR1 is MNHNS and CDR2 is SASEGT. The CDR3 reads CASSEGTGRALGEQYF. Written as DNA, the CDR3 is TGTGCCAGCAGTGAGGGAACCGGGAGGGCCCTAGGGGAGCAGTACTTC.

The V gene is TRBV6-5, the J gene TRBJ2-5; 7 bases align to TRBD2. Trimming at V came to 7 bases and at J to 2 bases, leaving 10 bases not matched to a gene. Germline CDR1 reads MNHEY; CDR2 reads SVGAGI. The CDR3 extends over 15 amino acids. CDR3 residues: CASTLAERPQETQYF. The CDR3, as DNA: TGTGCCAGCACCCTAGCGGAGCGTCCACAAGAGACCCAGTACTTC.

The gene calls are TRBV11-2 and TRBJ1-2; TRBD1 matches 9 bases. With 3 bases clipped from V and 3 bases from J, the junction kept 11 bases outside the gene matches. The CDR3 totals 17 residues. CDR1 and CDR2 (germline): SGHAT, FQNNGV. This chain's CDR3 is CASSFKQGANLHYGYTF. CDR3 sequence (DNA): TGTGCCAGCAGCTTTAAACAGGGGGCGAATCTACACTATGGCTACACCTTC.

This chain connects TRBV13 to TRBJ2-1; no clear D. Germline CDR1 reads PRHDT; CDR2 reads FYEKMQ (reference sequence). V was clipped by 3 bases and J by 9 bases, with 12 bases between them. The CDR3 is 13 amino acids. The CDR3 bases are TGTGCCAGCAGCTTGGAGAGCGTTCTTGAGCAGTTCTTC. Protein product: CASSLESVLEQFF.

This sequence joins TRBV30 and TRBJ2-7; maybe TRBD1 (5 bases). V was clipped by 4 bases and J by 5 bases, with 18 bases between them. The CDR3 is 14 amino acids. Per germline, CDR1 GTSNPN and CDR2 SVGIG (reference sequence). The DNA of the CDR3 is TGTGCCTGGATGTGGAGCACAGGCCCTGACGAGCAGTACTTC. Translation: CAWMWSTGPDEQYF.

The CDR3 is CASSAEDTSGRRGWNEQFF. In nucleotides, the CDR3 is TGTGCCAGCAGCGCAGAGGATACTAGCGGGAGACGGGGTTGGAATGAGCAGTTCTTC. The chain joins TRBV9 to TRBJ2-1; TRBD2 aligns across 11 bases. Germline V CDR1 and CDR2: SGDLS, YYNGEE. Trimming removed 3 bases from V and 7 bases from J; junction bases left unmatched: 18. The CDR3 spans 19 residues.

The chain carries TRBV21-1 and TRBJ2-7; the listed D gene, TRBD2, was not tested against the DNA. TRBV21-1 represents a pseudogene. The CDR3 length is 18 residues. The CDR3 protein is CASSKDNARLAGVREQYF. In nucleotides, the CDR3 is TGTGCCAGCAGCAAAGATAATGCGCGGCTAGCGGGTGTTCGCGAGCAGTACTTC.

About this clone: One end of the junction is discordant with germline, which a read error may explain. The chain is built from TRBV10-3 and TRBJ2-2, with TRBD2 identical over 8 bases. The germline V gene encodes CDR1 ENHRY and CDR2 SYGVKD. The CDR3 totals 13 residues. CDR3 sequence reads: CALRAGVTGELFF. The CDR3, as DNA: TGTGCCCTCAGAGCGGGAGTAACCGGGGAGCTGTTTTTT.

This chain uses TRBV18 with TRBJ1-3; the D is unclear. CDR1 is KGHSH and CDR2 is LQKENI in the germline V gene. The CDR3 runs to 14 residues. V lost 2 bases, J lost 9 bases, and 14 bases lay in between. The CDR3 sequence is CASSPEGDAATIYF. CDR3 coding DNA: TGTGCCAGCTCACCAGAGGGCGACGCGGCCACCATATATTTT.

The chain is built from TRBV24-1 and TRBJ2-5; the match to TRBD2 covers 10 bases. This CDR3 is 19 amino acids long. Germline CDR1 KGHDR, CDR2 SFDVKD. J lost 2 bases, V lost 1 base, and 12 bases had no gene match. DNA of the CDR3: TGTGCCACCAGTGATTTTAAGGGACTTGGGACTAGCGTACAAGAGACCCAGTACTTC. Translation: CATSDFKGLGTSVQETQYF.

J is TRBJ2-5 and V is TRBV21-1; the table calls TRBD2, which could not be checked here. TRBV21-1 is recorded as a pseudogene. This CDR3 spans 13 amino acids. The CDR3 DNA is TGTGCCAGCAGCAAATGGGGGGAAAAGACCCAGTACTTC. Protein product: CASSKWGEKTQYF.

The J gene is TRBJ2-1, the V gene TRBV5-4; D unresolved. V dropped 4 bases and J dropped 0 bases, with 11 bases sitting between them. The CDR3 totals 15 residues. Looked up from germline, CDR1 is SGHNT and CDR2 is YYREEE (reference sequence). The CDR3, as DNA: TGTGCCAGCAGCGGAGCGCGAAGCTCCTACAATGAGCAGTTCTTC. Translation: CASSGARSSYNEQFF.

This clone was seen a single time. The rearrangement joins TRBV14 to TRBJ2-3; D might be TRBD1 (5 bases). This CDR3 is 14 amino acids long. The ends were cut back, 5 bases at V and 5 bases at J, with 14 bases in the middle. The germline gives CDR1 SGHDN, CDR2 FVKESK. Written as DNA, the CDR3 is TGTGCCAGCAGCAACCCAGGGATCGGAGATACGCAGTATTTT. Encoded protein: CASSNPGIGDTQYF. The variable domain in full, completed from reference TRBV14 and TRBJ2-3, reads EAGVTQFPSHSVIEKGQTVTLRCDPISGHDNLYWYRRVMGKEIKFLLHFVKESKQDESGMPNNRFLAERTGGTYSTLKVQPAELEDSGVYFCASSNPGIGDTQYFGPGTRLTVL.

V gene TRBV9 combines with J gene TRBJ2-2, with D possibly matching TRBD2 (6 bases). Germline loops: CDR1 SGDLS, CDR2 YYNGEE. Trimming stripped 3 bases from V and 4 bases from J, with 10 bases between. CDR3 length: 14 residues. The CDR3: CASSEGLSTGELFF. In DNA, the CDR3 is TGTGCCAGCAGCGAGGGACTCAGCACCGGGGAGCTGTTTTTT.

The chain recombines TRBV5-6 with TRBJ1-2; 7 bases fit TRBD1. Germline V gene data show CDR1 as SGHDT and CDR2 as YYEEEE. Trimming cost V 5 bases and J 0 bases; bases outside gene matches: 7. This CDR3 is 15 amino acids long. Here the CDR3 reads CASRMTGRSNYGYTF. DNA for the CDR3: TGTGCCAGCAGGATGACAGGGCGATCTAACTATGGCTACACCTTC.

The V gene is TRBV19, the J gene TRBJ1-2; 9 nucleotides align to TRBD1. The CDR3 runs to 13 residues. Germline assignment: CDR1 LNHDA and CDR2 SQIVND (reference sequence). The V segment lost 8 bases and the J segment 6 bases; nucleotides outside the gene matches: 7. The CDR3 loop reads CASQGQGRNGYTF. DNA of the CDR3: TGTGCCAGTCAAGGACAGGGGCGAAATGGCTACACCTTC.

The chain employs TRBV30 and TRBJ1-4, with a weak D call TRBD1 (5 bases). This CDR3 is 16 amino acids long. The V and J ends lost 0 bases and 7 bases respectively, with 18 bases between them. Germline V gene data show CDR1 as GTSNPN and CDR2 as SVGIG (reference sequence). DNA of the CDR3: TGTGCCTGGAGTGTAGACTCCAGGGCAGGGATTGAAAAACTGTTTTTT. Protein sequence: CAWSVDSRAGIEKLFF.

This clone turned up a few times. J is TRBJ1-5 and V is TRBV5-5, with D hard to call. CDR1 and CDR2 (germline): SGHKS, YYEKEE (reference sequence). The germline V and J ends were trimmed by 2 bases and 3 bases, with 3 bases remaining between them. There are 12 residues in the CDR3. DNA of the CDR3: TGTGCCAGCAGCTTCCTCAATCAGCCCCAGCATTTT. It yields the protein CASSFLNQPQHF.

The chain uses TRBV14 and TRBJ1-6, with TRBD1 as a possible D gene (5 bases). The V end lost 1 base, the J end lost 10 bases, and 14 bases lay between the germline ends. CDR1 and CDR2 from the germline V gene are SGHDN and FVKESK. This CDR3 comprises 15 residues. CDR3: CASSQGQFPNSPLHF. DNA for the CDR3: TGTGCCAGCAGCCAAGGACAGTTTCCCAACTCACCCCTCCACTTT.

This chain uses TRBV9 with TRBJ2-1, with 9 bases lining up with TRBD1. J lost 6 bases, V lost 4 bases, and 11 bases had no gene match. This CDR3 is built from 16 residues. CDR1 and CDR2 from the germline V gene are SGDLS and YYNGEE. In DNA form, the CDR3 reads TGTGCCAGCAGCACCCGAGGGGGGACAGGGATCAATGAGCAGTTCTTC. The encoded protein is CASSTRGGTGINEQFF. Full variable domain (remainder filled in from reference TRBV9 and TRBJ2-1): DSGVTQTPKHLITATGQRVTLRCSPRSGDLSVYWYQQSLDQGLQFLIQYYNGEERAKGNILERFSAQQFPDLHSELNLSSLELGDSALYFCASSTRGGTGINEQFFGPGTRLTVL.

V and J are TRBV11-2 and TRBJ2-7; possible D gene TRBD1, 5 bases. The ends were cut back, 5 bases at V and 5 bases at J, with 19 bases in the middle. Germline V gene data show CDR1 as SGHAT and CDR2 as FQNNGV. The length of the CDR3 is 15 residues. In nucleotides, the CDR3 is TGTGCCAGCAGCCAATCCCCCCAGGGTTCCAACGAGCAGTACTTC. Its protein product is CASSQSPQGSNEQYF.

The rearrangement uses TRBV4-2 and TRBJ1-2; TRBD1 matches 7 bases. V shed 4 bases, J shed 2 bases, and the junction held 13 bases outside the gene matches. The germline V gene encodes CDR1 LGHNA and CDR2 YNFKEQ. The CDR3 is made up of 17 amino acids. For the CDR3, the DNA is TGTGCCAGCAGCCCCGCCGGGGCACAGGGGATAAACTATGGCTACACCTTC. It specifies CASSPAGAQGINYGYTF.

The gene calls are TRBV3-1 (or the pseudogene TRBV3-2) and TRBJ2-3, with TRBD2 matching 7 bases. Germline lookup yields CDR1 LGHDT and CDR2 YNNKEL (reference sequence). This CDR3 contains 18 residues. V dropped 0 bases and J dropped 1; count of bases not matched to a gene: 10. The CDR3 DNA reads as TGTGCCAGCAGCCAAGATATCGCCGTTAGCGGGCGCACAGATACGCAGTATTTT. This codes for CASSQDIAVSGRTDTQYF.

The chain is built from TRBV24-1 and TRBJ2-5; a weak D match, TRBD2 (5 bases). This CDR3 comprises 14 residues. Per the germline V gene, CDR1 is KGHDR and CDR2 is SFDVKD. The V end lost 4 bases, the J end lost 2 bases, and 10 bases lay between the germline ends. CDR3 in amino acids: CATSDAGDQETQYF. Written as DNA, the CDR3 is TGTGCCACCAGTGACGCCGGGGATCAAGAGACCCAGTACTTC.

The chain recombines TRBV5-1 with TRBJ2-2; 11 bases align to TRBD2. CDR1 and CDR2 from the germline V gene are SGHRS and YFSETQ. J lost 3 bases, V lost 0 bases, and 4 bases had no gene match. The length of the CDR3 is 17 residues. The CDR3 DNA follows: TGCGCCAGCAGCTTGGTTCTAGCGGGAGGCCACACCGGGGAGCTGTTTTTT. It translates to CASSLVLAGGHTGELFF.

The chain recombines TRBV6-2 or TRBV6-3 with TRBJ2-7; 7 bases are shared with TRBD2. The ends lost 1 base at V and 6 bases at J; junction bases unmatched: 9. This CDR3 is 15 amino acids long. CDR1 is MNHEY, CDR2 SVGEGT, per germline. Written as DNA, the CDR3 is TGTGCCAGCAGTTACTTAGAGGGAGGGACTGGCGAGCAGTACTTC. This codes for CASSYLEGGTGEQYF.

This chain links TRBV6-5 with TRBJ1-5; maybe TRBD1 (6 bases). CDR1 MNHEY and CDR2 SVGAGI come from the germline V gene. With 6 bases removed from V and 7 bases from J, the gap between germline ends came to 19 bases. The CDR3 totals 15 residues. DNA for the CDR3: TGTGCCAGCAGCGCCGACGGGGGGCGATTCCAGCCCCAGCATTTT. Translation gives CASSADGGRFQPQHF.